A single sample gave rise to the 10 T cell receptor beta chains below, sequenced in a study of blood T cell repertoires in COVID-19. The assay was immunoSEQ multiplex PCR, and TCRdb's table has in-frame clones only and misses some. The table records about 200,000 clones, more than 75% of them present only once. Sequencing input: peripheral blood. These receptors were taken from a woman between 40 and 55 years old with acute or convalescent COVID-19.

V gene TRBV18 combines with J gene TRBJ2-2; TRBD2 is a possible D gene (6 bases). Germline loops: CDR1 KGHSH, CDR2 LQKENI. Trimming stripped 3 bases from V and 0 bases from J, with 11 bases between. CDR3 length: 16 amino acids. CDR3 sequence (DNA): TGTGCCAGCTCACCGCCGGGACTGACGAACACCGGGGAGCTGTTTTTT. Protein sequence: CASSPPGLTNTGELFF. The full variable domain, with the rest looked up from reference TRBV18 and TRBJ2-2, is NAGVMQNPRHLVRRRGQEARLRCSPMKGHSHVYWYRQLPEEGLKFMVYLQKENIIDESGMPKERFSAEFPKEGPSILRIQQVVRGDSAAYFCASSPPGLTNTGELFFGEGSRLTVL.

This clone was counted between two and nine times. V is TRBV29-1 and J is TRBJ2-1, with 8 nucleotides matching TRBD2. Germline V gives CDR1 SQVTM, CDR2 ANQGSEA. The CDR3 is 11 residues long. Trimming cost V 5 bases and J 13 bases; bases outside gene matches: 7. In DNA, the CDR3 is TGCAGCGTTAAGATCGGGGGGGGACAGTTCTTC. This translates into CSVKIGGGQFF.

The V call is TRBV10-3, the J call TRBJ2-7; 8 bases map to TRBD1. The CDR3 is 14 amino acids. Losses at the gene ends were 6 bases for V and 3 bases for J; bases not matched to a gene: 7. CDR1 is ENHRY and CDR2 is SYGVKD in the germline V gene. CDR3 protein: CAISRTGSNYEQYF. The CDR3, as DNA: TGTGCCATCAGCCGGACAGGGTCAAACTACGAGCAGTACTTC.

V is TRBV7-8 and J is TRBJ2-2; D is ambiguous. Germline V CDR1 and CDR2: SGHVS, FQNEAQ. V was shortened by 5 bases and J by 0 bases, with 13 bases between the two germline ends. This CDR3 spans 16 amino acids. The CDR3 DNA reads TGTGCCAGCAGCGTAACGACTGGCGCGAACACCGGGGAGCTGTTTTTT. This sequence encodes CASSVTTGANTGELFF.

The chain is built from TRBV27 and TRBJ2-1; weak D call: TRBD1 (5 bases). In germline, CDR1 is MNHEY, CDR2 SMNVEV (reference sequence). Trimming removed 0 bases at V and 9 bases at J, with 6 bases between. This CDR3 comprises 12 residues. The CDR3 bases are TGTGCCAGCAGTTTATCGGGGCGTGAGCAGTTCTTC. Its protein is CASSLSGREQFF.

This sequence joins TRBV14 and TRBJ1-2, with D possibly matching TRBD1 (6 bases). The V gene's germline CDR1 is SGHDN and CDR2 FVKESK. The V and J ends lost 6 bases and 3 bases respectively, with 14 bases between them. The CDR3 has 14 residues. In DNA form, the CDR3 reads TGTGCCAGCAGTCAGCGGAGACAGGACTATGGCTACACCTTC. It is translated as CASSQRRQDYGYTF.

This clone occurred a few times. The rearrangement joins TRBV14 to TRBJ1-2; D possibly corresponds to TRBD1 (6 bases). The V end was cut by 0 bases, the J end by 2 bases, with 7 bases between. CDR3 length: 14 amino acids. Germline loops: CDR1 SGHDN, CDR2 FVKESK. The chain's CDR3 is CASSQDQGNYGYTF. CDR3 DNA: TGTGCCAGCAGCCAAGATCAGGGGAACTATGGCTACACCTTC.

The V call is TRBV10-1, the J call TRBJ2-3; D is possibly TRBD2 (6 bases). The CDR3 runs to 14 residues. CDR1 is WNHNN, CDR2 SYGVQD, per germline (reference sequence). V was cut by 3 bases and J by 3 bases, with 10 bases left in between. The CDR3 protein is CASSDGRGTDTQYF. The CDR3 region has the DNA TGCGCCAGCAGTGATGGACGGGGGACAGATACGCAGTATTTT.

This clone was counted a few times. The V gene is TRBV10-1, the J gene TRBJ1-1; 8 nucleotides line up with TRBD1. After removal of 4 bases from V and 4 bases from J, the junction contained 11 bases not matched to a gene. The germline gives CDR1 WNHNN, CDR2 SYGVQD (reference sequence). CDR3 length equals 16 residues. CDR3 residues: CASSGGQGIWGTEAFF. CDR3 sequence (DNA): TGCGCCAGCAGTGGAGGACAGGGAATTTGGGGCACTGAAGCTTTCTTT.

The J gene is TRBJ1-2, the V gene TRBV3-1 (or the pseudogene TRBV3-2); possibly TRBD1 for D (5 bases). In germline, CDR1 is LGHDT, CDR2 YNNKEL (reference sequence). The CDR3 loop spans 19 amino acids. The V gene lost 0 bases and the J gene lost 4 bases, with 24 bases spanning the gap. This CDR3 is CASSQEVNWAGNLGYGYTF. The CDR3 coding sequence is TGTGCCAGCAGCCAAGAGGTGAATTGGGCAGGGAATTTGGGCTATGGCTACACCTTC.